This TCR beta chain was recorded in a study of T cell responses to AZD1222 COVID-19 vaccine. Overall study results and limits: Repertoire collection took place solely once the T cell response had peaked. Once two AZD1222 doses were given, Spike-specific TCR breadth and depth went up.

Comment on this clone: The antigen remains undetermined. The junction departs from the called germline gene at one end, perhaps through a read error.

Clones were read by immunoSEQ multiplex PCR, and TCRdb kept only the in-frame ones, dropping some. The data show roughly 140,000 clones, 80% to 95% seen once. The germline gives CDR1 MDHEN, CDR2 SYDVKM. This CDR3 has 16 amino acids. This sample comprised peripheral blood, obtained on day 0 of MenACWY control vaccination. V is TRBV28 and J is TRBJ1-4, with 8 positions matching TRBD1. This TCR was sampled from an adult in good health. Here the CDR3 reads CASSFTTGTGFNDGVF. The CDR3 DNA reads TGTGCCAGCAGTTTTACTACCGGGACAGGTTTTAATGATGGGGTTTTT.